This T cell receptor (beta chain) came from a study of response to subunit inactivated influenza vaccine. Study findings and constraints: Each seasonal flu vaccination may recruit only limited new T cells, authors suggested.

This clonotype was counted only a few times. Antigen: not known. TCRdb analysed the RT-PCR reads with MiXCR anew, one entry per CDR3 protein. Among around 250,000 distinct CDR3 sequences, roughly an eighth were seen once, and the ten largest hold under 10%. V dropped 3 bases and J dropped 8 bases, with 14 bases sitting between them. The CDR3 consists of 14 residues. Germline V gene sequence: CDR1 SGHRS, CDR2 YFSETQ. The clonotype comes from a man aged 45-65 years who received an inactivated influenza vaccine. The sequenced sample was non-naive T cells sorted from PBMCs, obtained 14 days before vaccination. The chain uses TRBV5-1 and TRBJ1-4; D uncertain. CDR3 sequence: CASSYNGRGEKLFF. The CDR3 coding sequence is TGCGCCAGCAGCTATAATGGAAGAGGAGAAAAACTGTTTTTT.